Each of the 16 T cell receptor beta chains below was sequenced from the same sample in a study of PD-1 blockade in classical Hodgkin lymphoma. Exposure to brentuximab vedotin varied, and each patient had relapsed following autologous stem cell transplantation. The table came from immunoSEQ multiplex PCR; TCRdb's copy has only in-frame clones and leaves some out. The data show nearly 60,000 clones, 85% to 95% seen once. The starting material was peripheral blood mononuclear cells (PBMCs), obtained before the second cycle of nivolumab. Receptor source: a human donor with classical Hodgkin lymphoma.

The chain carries TRBV18 and TRBJ2-7; D perhaps matches TRBD2 (6 bases). Germline V gene data show CDR1 as KGHSH and CDR2 as LQKENI. The CDR3 is made up of 13 amino acids. The V end lost 3 bases, the J end lost 5 bases, and 11 bases lay between the germline ends. The CDR3 loop reads CASSPPSGDEQYF. The CDR3 DNA sequence: TGTGCCAGCTCACCTCCTTCGGGAGACGAGCAGTACTTC.

This rearrangement joins TRBV6-5 to TRBJ2-7; TRBD1 matches 7 bases. The CDR3 is 14 residues long. V dropped 4 bases and J dropped 3; count of bases not matched to a gene: 6. Germline V lookup: CDR1 MNHEY, CDR2 SVGAGI. CDR3 DNA: TGTGCCAGCAGTTGGGACAGCGAAGGCTACGAGCAGTACTTC. Its translation: CASSWDSEGYEQYF.

The CDR3 bases are TGTGCCAGCAGCACAGGGGGCACTAATGAAAAACTGTTTTTT. It yields the protein CASSTGGTNEKLFF. The gene calls are TRBV2 and TRBJ1-4; 9 bases line up with TRBD1. V was pared by 6 bases and J by 2 bases, with 1 base of the junction left unmatched. Germline V gene sequence: CDR1 SNHLY, CDR2 FYNNEI. The CDR3 runs to 14 residues.

The chain links TRBV19 to TRBJ2-5; 12 nucleotides line up with TRBD2. V shed 3 bases and J 3 bases; nucleotides not matched to a gene: 5. Per germline, CDR1 LNHDA and CDR2 SQIVND (reference sequence). The CDR3 is 16 amino acids. CDR3 coding DNA: TGTGCCAGTAGTATCGGGACTAGCGGGTTAAAAGAGACCCAGTACTTC. It translates to CASSIGTSGLKETQYF.

The gene calls are TRBV6-5 and TRBJ2-7; 8 bases match TRBD2. This CDR3 is built from 16 residues. With V trimmed by 4 bases and J by 2 bases, 10 bases remained unmatched. Germline V CDR1 and CDR2: MNHEY, SVGAGI. The CDR3 reads CASSLWFSGAAYEQYF. As DNA, the CDR3 is TGTGCCAGCAGTTTATGGTTTAGCGGGGCTGCCTACGAGCAGTACTTC.

The rearrangement joins TRBV10-3 to TRBJ2-2; D is perhaps TRBD2 (6 bases). This CDR3 comprises 17 residues. In germline, CDR1 is ENHRY, CDR2 SYGVKD. Between the trimmed V and J ends, which lost 6 bases and 1 base, there was a span of 18 bases. CDR3 bases: TGTGCCATCAGCCTCACTAGCAATTTACGGAACACCGGGGAGCTGTTTTTT. Translation: CAISLTSNLRNTGELFF.

J is TRBJ1-2 and V is TRBV5-1; 8 bases map to TRBD1. The CDR3 sequence is 13 residues long. V was pared by 4 bases and J by 8 bases, with 7 bases of the junction left unmatched. The V gene's germline CDR1 is SGHRS and CDR2 YFSETQ. CDR3 sequence: CASSPGQGEGYTF. CDR3 in DNA: TGCGCCAGCAGCCCTGGACAGGGTGAAGGCTACACCTTC.

The chain couples TRBV7-8 to TRBJ2-2; D gene unclear. Between the trimmed V and J ends, which lost 4 bases and 6 bases, there was a span of 15 bases. The germline V gene encodes CDR1 SGHVS and CDR2 FQNEAQ. The CDR3 spans 15 residues. This CDR3 reads CASSYLDPHSGELFF. The DNA of the CDR3 is TGTGCCAGCAGCTATCTGGACCCACACTCCGGGGAGCTGTTTTTT.

The V call is TRBV11-3, the J call TRBJ2-7; maybe TRBD1 (6 bases). V was shortened by 3 bases and J by 0 bases, with 15 bases between the two germline ends. The CDR3 has 16 amino acids. Per the germline V gene, CDR1 is SGHNT and CDR2 is YENEEA. The CDR3 region is CASSLGARESSYEQYF. The CDR3 DNA is TGTGCCAGCAGCTTGGGGGCCAGGGAGTCCTCCTACGAGCAGTACTTC.

J is TRBJ1-2 and V is TRBV6-5, with D possibly being TRBD1 (6 bases). Germline CDR1 is MNHEY and CDR2 is SVGAGI. The ends were cut back, 2 bases at V and 7 bases at J, with 14 bases in the middle. The CDR3 length is 14 residues. The CDR3 sequence is CASSYGQGHFGYTF. CDR3 bases: TGTGCCAGCAGTTACGGGCAGGGGCACTTTGGCTACACCTTC.

The V gene is TRBV27, the J gene TRBJ1-2; no clear D. From germline, CDR1 is MNHEY and CDR2 SMNVEV (reference sequence). This CDR3 is built from 14 residues. The V gene lost 6 bases and the J gene lost 8 bases, with 19 bases spanning the gap. The CDR3, as DNA: TGTGCCAGCAGCCCGATGGAACACGCTCGAGGCTACACCTTC. Its protein is CASSPMEHARGYTF.

The V call is TRBV6-1, the J call TRBJ1-2; 7 positions match TRBD1. Germline V gene data show CDR1 as MNHNS and CDR2 as SASEGT. The CDR3 sequence is 13 residues long. Trimming removed 4 bases from V and 5 bases from J; junction bases left unmatched: 4. CDR3 loop: CASSVDRVYGYTF. CDR3 bases: TGTGCCAGCAGTGTAGACAGGGTTTATGGCTACACCTTC.

The J gene is TRBJ1-6, the V gene TRBV9; 7 bases fit TRBD1. Germline CDR1 and CDR2: SGDLS and YYNGEE. The CDR3 totals 14 residues. With 5 bases clipped from V and 6 bases from J, the junction kept 5 bases outside the gene matches. The CDR3: CASRPGGINSPLHF. CDR3 sequence (DNA): TGTGCCAGCAGGCCAGGGGGAATTAATTCACCCCTCCACTTT.

This chain uses TRBV6-5 with TRBJ1-1; maybe TRBD1 (5 bases). The ends were cut back, 8 bases at V and 0 bases at J, with 10 bases in the middle. CDR3 size: 13 residues. Germline V CDR1 and CDR2: MNHEY, SVGAGI. The CDR3: CASGGSMNTEAFF. The CDR3 DNA sequence: TGTGCCAGCGGGGGAAGTATGAACACTGAAGCTTTCTTT.

This clone was seen more than once but under ten times. The rearrangement uses TRBV27 and TRBJ2-7, with 7 bases lining up with TRBD1. The CDR3 has 15 residues. Looked up from germline, CDR1 is MNHEY and CDR2 is SMNVEV (reference sequence). The trim removed 5 bases at V and 3 bases at J, leaving 10 bases unmatched. CDR3 loop: CASSPRQGALYEQYF. The CDR3 DNA reads as TGTGCCAGCAGTCCCCGACAGGGAGCGCTCTACGAGCAGTACTTC.

V gene TRBV7-9 combines with J gene TRBJ2-5; perhaps TRBD1 as D (6 bases). CDR1 and CDR2 (germline): SEHNR, FQNEAQ (reference sequence). The length of the CDR3 is 15 residues. Trimming removed 3 bases from V and 4 bases from J, with 15 bases in between. The CDR3 sequence is CASSFFLQGGETQYF. The DNA of the CDR3 is TGTGCCAGCAGCTTTTTTTTACAGGGCGGAGAGACCCAGTACTTC.